The 9 T cell receptor beta chains listed next were all sequenced from one sample in a study of monozygotic twins with inflammatory bowel disease. TCRdb re-called the 5' RACE reads; every CDR3 protein appears as one record, without DNA. Its table lists about 110,000 distinct CDR3 sequences. Sequenced: blood. The receptors were sampled from a human donor with ulcerative colitis or Crohn's disease, or a healthy co-twin of an affected twin (not recorded which).

The rearrangement uses TRBV7-9 and TRBJ2-7; TCRdb indicates TRBD1, and absent DNA this call remains unverified. Germline CDR1 SEHNR, CDR2 FQNEAQ (reference sequence). CDR3 size: 14 residues. CDR3 in amino acids: CASSYTGTGDEQYF.

This chain joins TRBV5-1 and TRBJ1-1; lacking DNA, the TRBD1 call made by TCRdb goes unchecked. Germline CDR1 and CDR2: SGHRS and YFSETQ. The CDR3 loop spans 12 amino acids. This CDR3 is CASRRDNTEAFF.

This chain links TRBV7-2 with TRBJ2-3; absent DNA, TCRdb's TRBD1 call cannot be checked. Germline CDR1 and CDR2: SGHTA and FQGNSA. The length of the CDR3 is 15 residues. CDR3 sequence reads: CASSPWGADTDTQYF.

J is TRBJ1-1 and V is TRBV2; TCRdb's D call of TRBD1 is untestable without DNA. CDR1 and CDR2 (germline): SNHLY, FYNNEI. This CDR3 region has 13 residues. The CDR3 loop reads CASRYRENTEAFF.

The V and J genes are TRBV6-1 and TRBJ1-1. CDR1 is MNHNS and CDR2 is SASEGT in the germline V gene. The CDR3 is 11 residues long. CDR3 sequence: CASREYTEAFF.

This chain links TRBV20-1 with TRBJ2-3; TCRdb selects TRBD2, and the lack of DNA leaves this call unchecked. The CDR3 runs to 13 residues. Germline V gene lookup returns CDR1 DFQATT and CDR2 SNEGSKA (reference sequence). CDR3 amino acids: CSAMGLAGHTQYF.

The rearrangement links TRBV20-1 to TRBJ1-1; the TCRdb D gene call, TRBD1, has no DNA to confirm it. Germline-derived CDR1 and CDR2 are DFQATT and SNEGSKA (reference sequence). There are 13 residues in the CDR3. The chain's CDR3 is CSAAGQADTEAFF.

V and J are TRBV14 and TRBJ1-1; TCRdb's D call, TRBD1, is unchecked because there is no DNA. The germline gives CDR1 SGHDN, CDR2 FVKESK. There are 16 residues in the CDR3. The CDR3 here is CASSPLGQYVNTEAFF.

The chain recombines TRBV6-1 with TRBJ1-5; TCRdb picks TRBD1, but there is no DNA to check that call. The CDR3 has 13 residues. Per germline, CDR1 MNHNS and CDR2 SASEGT. The CDR3 sequence is CASSETGLQPQHF.